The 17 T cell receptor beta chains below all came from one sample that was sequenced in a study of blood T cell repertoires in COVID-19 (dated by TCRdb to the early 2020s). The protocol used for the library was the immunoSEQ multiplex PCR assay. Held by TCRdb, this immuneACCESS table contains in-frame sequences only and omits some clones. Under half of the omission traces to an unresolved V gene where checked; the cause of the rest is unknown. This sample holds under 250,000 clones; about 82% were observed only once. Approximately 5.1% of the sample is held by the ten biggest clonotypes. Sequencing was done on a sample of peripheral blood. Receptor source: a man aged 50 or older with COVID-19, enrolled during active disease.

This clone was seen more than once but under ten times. As DNA, the CDR3 is TGTGCCAGCAGCGTAGGGGACAGGAACTATGGCTACACCTTC. Translated, it gives CASSVGDRNYGYTF. V gene TRBV9 combines with J gene TRBJ1-2, with 8 bases identical to TRBD1. Germline CDR1 SGDLS, CDR2 YYNGEE. Germline trimming cut 0 bases from V and 2 bases from J; bases unmatched to any gene: 0. This CDR3 spans 14 amino acids.

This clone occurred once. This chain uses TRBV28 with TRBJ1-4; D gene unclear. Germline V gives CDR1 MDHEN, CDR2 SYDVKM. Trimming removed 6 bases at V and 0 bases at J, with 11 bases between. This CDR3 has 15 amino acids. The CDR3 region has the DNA TGTGCCAGCAGCTCCGCGTTTGCAACTAATGAAAAACTGTTTTTT. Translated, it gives CASSSAFATNEKLFF.

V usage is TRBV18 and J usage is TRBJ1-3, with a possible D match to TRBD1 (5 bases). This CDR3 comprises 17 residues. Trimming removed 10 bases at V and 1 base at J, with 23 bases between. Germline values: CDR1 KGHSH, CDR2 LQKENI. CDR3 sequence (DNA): TGTGCCACCACCCTTGGGGCCCTGCAACTATCTGGAAACACCATATATTTT. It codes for CATTLGALQLSGNTIYF.

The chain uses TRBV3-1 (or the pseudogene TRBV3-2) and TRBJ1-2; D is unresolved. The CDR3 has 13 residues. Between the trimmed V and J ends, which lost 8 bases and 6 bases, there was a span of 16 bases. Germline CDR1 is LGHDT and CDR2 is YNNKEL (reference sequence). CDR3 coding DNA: TGTGCCAGCGGACGGAGGGAAAAGGATGGCTACACCTTC. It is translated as CASGRREKDGYTF.

CDR3 nucleotide sequence: TGTGCCAGTAGCACCCCCCACAGGGGGTACACTGAAGCTTTCTTT. Encoded protein: CASSTPHRGYTEAFF. This chain joins TRBV19 and TRBJ1-1; 8 bases are a match to TRBD1. V was pared by 6 bases and J by 3 bases, with 9 bases of the junction left unmatched. Germline CDR1 LNHDA, CDR2 SQIVND (reference sequence). The CDR3 consists of 15 residues.

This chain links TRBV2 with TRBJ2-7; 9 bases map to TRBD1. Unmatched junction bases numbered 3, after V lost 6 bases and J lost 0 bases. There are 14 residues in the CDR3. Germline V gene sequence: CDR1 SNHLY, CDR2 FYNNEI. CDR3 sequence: CASRGDRVSYEQYF. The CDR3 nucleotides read TGTGCCAGCAGGGGGGACAGGGTCTCCTACGAGCAGTACTTC.

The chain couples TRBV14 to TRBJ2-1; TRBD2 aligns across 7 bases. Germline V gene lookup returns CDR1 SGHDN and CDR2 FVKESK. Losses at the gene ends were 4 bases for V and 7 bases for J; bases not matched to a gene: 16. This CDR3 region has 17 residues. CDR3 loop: CASSPRPGGPISNEQFF. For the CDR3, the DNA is TGTGCCAGCAGCCCGAGGCCGGGGGGACCTATCTCGAATGAGCAGTTCTTC.

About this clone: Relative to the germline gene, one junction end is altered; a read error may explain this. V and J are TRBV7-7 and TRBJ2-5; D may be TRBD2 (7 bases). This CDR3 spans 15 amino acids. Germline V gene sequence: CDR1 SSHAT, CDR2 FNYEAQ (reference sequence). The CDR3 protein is CASSLGGGAQETQYF. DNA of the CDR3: TGTGCTAGCAGCTTAGGGGGAGGGGCTCAAGAGACCCAGTACTTC.

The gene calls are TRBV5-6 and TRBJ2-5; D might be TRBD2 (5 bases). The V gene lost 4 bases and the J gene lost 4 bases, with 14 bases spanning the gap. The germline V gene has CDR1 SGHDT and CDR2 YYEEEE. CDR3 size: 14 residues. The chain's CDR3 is CASSPQASGETQYF. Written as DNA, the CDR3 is TGTGCCAGCAGCCCTCAGGCAAGCGGAGAGACCCAGTACTTC.

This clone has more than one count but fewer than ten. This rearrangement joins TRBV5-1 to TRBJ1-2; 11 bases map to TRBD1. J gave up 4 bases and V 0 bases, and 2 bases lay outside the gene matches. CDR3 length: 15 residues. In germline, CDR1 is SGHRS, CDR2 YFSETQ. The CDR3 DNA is TGCGCCAGCAGCTTGGCTGGGACAGGGGGCTATGGCTACACCTTC. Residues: CASSLAGTGGYGYTF.

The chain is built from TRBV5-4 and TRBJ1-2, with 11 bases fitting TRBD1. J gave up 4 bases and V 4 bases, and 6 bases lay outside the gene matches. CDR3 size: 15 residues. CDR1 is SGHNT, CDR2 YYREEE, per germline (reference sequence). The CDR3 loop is CASSPGTGGIYGYTF. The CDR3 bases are TGTGCCAGCAGCCCCGGGACAGGGGGGATCTATGGCTACACCTTC. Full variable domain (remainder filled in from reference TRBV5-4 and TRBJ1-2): ETGVTQSPTHLIKTRGQQVTLRCSSQSGHNTVSWYQQALGQGPQFIFQYYREEENGRGNFPPRFSGLQFPNYSSELNVNALELDDSALYLCASSPGTGGIYGYTFGSGTRLTVV.

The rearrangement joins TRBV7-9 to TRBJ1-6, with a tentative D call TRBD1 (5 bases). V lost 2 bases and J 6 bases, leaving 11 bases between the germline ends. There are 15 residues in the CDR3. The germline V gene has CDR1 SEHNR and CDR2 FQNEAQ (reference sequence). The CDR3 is CASSLLSGVNSPLHF. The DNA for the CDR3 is TGTGCCAGCAGCTTATTGTCGGGGGTTAATTCACCCCTCCACTTT. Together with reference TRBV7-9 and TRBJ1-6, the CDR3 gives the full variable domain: DTGVSQNPRHKITKRGQNVTFRCDPISEHNRLYWYRQTLGQGPEFLTYFQNEAQLEKSRLLSDRFSAERPKGSFSTLEIQRTEQGDSAMYLCASSLLSGVNSPLHFGNGTRLTVT.

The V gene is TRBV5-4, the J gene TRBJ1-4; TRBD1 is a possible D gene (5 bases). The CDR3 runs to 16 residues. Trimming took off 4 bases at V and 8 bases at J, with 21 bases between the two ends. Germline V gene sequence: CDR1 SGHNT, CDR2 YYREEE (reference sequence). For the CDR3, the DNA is TGTGCCAGCAGCACAGCCGACGGTCCAGGGTGGGAAAAACTGTTTTTT. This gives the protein CASSTADGPGWEKLFF.

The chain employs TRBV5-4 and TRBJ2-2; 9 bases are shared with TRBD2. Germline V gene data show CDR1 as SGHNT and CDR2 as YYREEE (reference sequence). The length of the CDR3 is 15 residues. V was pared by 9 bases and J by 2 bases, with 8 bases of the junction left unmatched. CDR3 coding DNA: TGTGCCACTTCAATCGGGACTAGCAACACCGGGGAGCTGTTTTTT. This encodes CATSIGTSNTGELFF.

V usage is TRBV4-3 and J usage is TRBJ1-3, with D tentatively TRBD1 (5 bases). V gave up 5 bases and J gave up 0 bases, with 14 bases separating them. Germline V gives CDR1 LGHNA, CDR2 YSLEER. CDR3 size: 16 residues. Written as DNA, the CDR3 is TGCGCCAGCAGCGTACAGACAGACCGCTCTGGAAACACCATATATTTT. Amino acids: CASSVQTDRSGNTIYF.

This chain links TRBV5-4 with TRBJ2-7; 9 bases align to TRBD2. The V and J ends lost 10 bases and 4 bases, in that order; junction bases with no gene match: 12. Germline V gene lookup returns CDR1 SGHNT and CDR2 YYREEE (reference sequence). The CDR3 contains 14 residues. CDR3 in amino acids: CACGGEGLVYEQYF. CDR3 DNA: TGTGCCTGCGGGGGGGAGGGACTGGTGTACGAGCAGTACTTC.

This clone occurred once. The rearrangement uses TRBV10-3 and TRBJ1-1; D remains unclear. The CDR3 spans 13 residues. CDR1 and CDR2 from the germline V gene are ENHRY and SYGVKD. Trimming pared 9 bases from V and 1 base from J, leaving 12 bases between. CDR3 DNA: TGTGCCATTCGTACCGGGAGGAACACTGAAGCTTTCTTT. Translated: CAIRTGRNTEAFF.